Below, 31 T cell receptor beta chains from the same sample are listed, as sequenced in a study of cytomegalovirus exposure and HLA in healthy donors. PCR primers comprised 60 Vbeta and 13 Jbeta primers. The table came from immunoSEQ multiplex PCR; TCRdb's copy has only in-frame clones and leaves some out. Counted here are about 120,000 clones, 80% to 85% occurring once; the ten biggest clones make up about 2.4%. Sequencing was performed on PBMCs. The receptors derive from a woman between 40 and 50 years old in good health and CMV-seronegative.

V gene TRBV11-2 combines with J gene TRBJ1-3; weak D call: TRBD1 (5 bases). This CDR3 has 14 residues. Germline lookup yields CDR1 SGHAT and CDR2 FQNNGV. Trimming left V 1 base short and J 6 bases short, with 10 bases between. This CDR3 is CASSLVRAPNTIYF. In nucleotides, the CDR3 is TGTGCCAGCAGCTTAGTCAGGGCGCCAAACACCATATATTTT.

The chain recombines TRBV5-4 with TRBJ2-1, with TRBD2 matching over 8 bases. From germline, CDR1 is SGHNT and CDR2 YYREEE (reference sequence). V dropped 5 bases and J dropped 4; count of bases not matched to a gene: 8. This CDR3 comprises 15 residues. Here the CDR3 DNA reads TGTGCCAGCAGGTTCCGGGGGGGTCCTTACAATGAGCAGTTCTTC. Amino acid sequence: CASRFRGGPYNEQFF.

With regard to this clone: The sample contains more than one DNA sequence encoding this CDR3. V and J are TRBV5-1 and TRBJ1-1, with 8 positions matching TRBD1. There are 14 residues in the CDR3. Losses at the gene ends were 4 bases for V and 0 bases for J; bases not matched to a gene: 2. CDR1 is SGHRS, CDR2 YFSETQ, per germline. CDR3 in amino acids: CASSGQGLNTEAFF. CDR3 sequence (DNA): TGCGCCAGCAGCGGACAGGGACTGAACACTGAAGCTTTCTTT.

The CDR3 nucleotides are TGTGCCAGCAGCCGGGGACTAGCGGAAGAGACCCAGTACTTC. Its protein is CASSRGLAEETQYF. The chain has TRBV11-1 and TRBJ2-5; 11 nucleotides match TRBD2. CDR3 size: 14 residues. Germline loops: CDR1 SGHAT, CDR2 FQDESV (reference sequence). V shed 5 bases, J shed 3 bases, and the junction held 2 bases outside the gene matches.

In this sample, this clone turned up once. The chain is built from TRBV7-2 and TRBJ2-3, with 7 positions matching TRBD2. This CDR3 is built from 12 residues. Germline V gene sequence: CDR1 SGHTA, CDR2 FQGNSA. J lost 1 base, V lost 11 bases, and 3 bases had no gene match. The CDR3 is CAHGGGTDTQYF. In nucleotides, the CDR3 is TGTGCCCATGGGGGGGGCACAGATACGCAGTATTTT.

This sequence joins TRBV10-2 and TRBJ2-2; perhaps TRBD2 as D (7 bases). The CDR3 has 15 residues. The germline gives CDR1 WSHSY, CDR2 SAAADI. With 7 bases removed from V and 6 bases from J, the gap between germline ends came to 18 bases. Written as DNA, the CDR3 is TGCGCCAGCAACCCCCTTCCCGGGGGGCCCGGGGAGCTGTTTTTT. Translating it yields CASNPLPGGPGELFF.

This clone was counted a few times. The V and J genes are TRBV12-5 and TRBJ1-5, with a tentative D call TRBD1 (6 bases). V lost 4 bases and J lost 4, with 14 bases in between. The CDR3 contains 15 residues. CDR1 and CDR2 from the germline V gene are LGHNT and FRNRAP. The CDR3: CASGSGQSYNQPQHF. The CDR3 DNA is TGTGCTAGTGGTTCCGGACAGTCTTATAATCAGCCCCAGCATTTT.

The count of this clone is one. Here the CDR3 DNA reads TGTGCCAGCAGCACCCCGGGACTAGCGGGAGGGCACAATGAGCAGTTCTTC. It is translated as CASSTPGLAGGHNEQFF. The chain employs TRBV21-1 and TRBJ2-1; the DNA was not compared with TRBD2, the D call given in the table. TRBV21-1 is a pseudogene locus. The CDR3 runs to 17 residues.

The CDR3 protein is CASSFGGNTNTWAEAFF. As DNA, the CDR3 is TGTGCCAGCAGTTTTGGAGGAAATACGAACACTTGGGCTGAAGCTTTCTTT. This chain connects TRBV27 to TRBJ1-1; no firm D call. Trimming removed 3 bases at V and 6 bases at J, with 23 bases between. Germline-derived CDR1 and CDR2 are MNHEY and SMNVEV (reference sequence). The CDR3 extends over 17 amino acids.

V is TRBV7-9 and J is TRBJ2-7, with 12 bases identical to TRBD2. Germline V gene data show CDR1 as SEHNR and CDR2 as FQNEAQ (reference sequence). The CDR3 contains 14 residues. The V segment lost 5 bases and the J segment 5 bases; nucleotides outside the gene matches: 4. CDR3 sequence: CASSRLAGAHEQYF. DNA of the CDR3: TGTGCCAGCAGCCGACTAGCGGGAGCCCACGAGCAGTACTTC.

The J gene is TRBJ1-4, the V gene TRBV5-1, with D possibly being TRBD1 (5 bases). Germline V gene data show CDR1 as SGHRS and CDR2 as YFSETQ. CDR3 size: 15 residues. Trimming removed 0 bases at V and 7 bases at J, with 13 bases between. The CDR3 DNA is TGCGCCAGCAGCTTGGAGGGTCAGGGAGGTGAAAAACTGTTTTTT. Its protein product is CASSLEGQGGEKLFF.

This rearrangement joins TRBV6-1 to TRBJ2-1; TRBD1 is a possible D gene (6 bases). V lost 8 bases and J 6 bases, leaving 17 bases between the germline ends. There are 14 residues in the CDR3. Per germline, CDR1 MNHNS and CDR2 SASEGT. CDR3 coding DNA: TGTGCCAGCGGATCTTTCCGGGACACCAATGAGCAGTTCTTC. This gives the protein CASGSFRDTNEQFF.

The chain joins TRBV9 to TRBJ1-3; 8 bases are shared with TRBD1. The CDR3 runs to 14 residues. Germline V gene sequence: CDR1 SGDLS, CDR2 YYNGEE. The J segment lost 8 bases and the V segment lost 1 base, leaving 5 bases of the junction unmatched. CDR3 DNA sequence: TGTGCCAGCAGCGTACGGACAGGGATTGACACCATATATTTT. Its protein product is CASSVRTGIDTIYF.

V usage is TRBV19 and J usage is TRBJ1-1; 7 bases align to TRBD1. The V gene end was trimmed by 4 bases and the J gene end by 1 base; junction bases not matched to a gene: 3. The CDR3 has 14 residues. The V gene's germline CDR1 is LNHDA and CDR2 SQIVND (reference sequence). CDR3 residues: CASSTGTANTEAFF. The CDR3 DNA is TGTGCCAGTAGTACCGGGACAGCGAACACTGAAGCTTTCTTT.

This clone was recorded once. This sequence joins TRBV5-1 and TRBJ2-7; possibly TRBD1 for D (5 bases). CDR1 is SGHRS, CDR2 YFSETQ, per germline. CDR3 length: 15 amino acids. With 4 bases removed from V and 0 bases from J, the gap between germline ends came to 14 bases. CDR3 in DNA: TGCGCCAGCAGCCAAGACAGCCAACCCTCCTACGAGCAGTACTTC. This translates into CASSQDSQPSYEQYF.

V gene TRBV4-2 combines with J gene TRBJ1-1, with 8 bases identical to TRBD1. Germline CDR1 and CDR2: LGHNA and YNFKEQ. With V trimmed by 3 bases and J by 2 bases, 2 bases remained unmatched. This CDR3 has 14 residues. CDR3 sequence: CASSQGQENTEAFF. For the CDR3, the DNA is TGTGCCAGCAGCCAGGGACAGGAAAACACTGAAGCTTTCTTT.

The chain combines TRBV23-1 with TRBJ1-2; 9 bases map to TRBD1. TRBV23-1 is given ORF status, its function remaining uncertain. The CDR3 consists of 16 residues. The ends lost 4 bases at V and 5 bases at J; junction bases unmatched: 11. CDR3 sequence: CASSRGQGGPNYGYTF. Here the CDR3 DNA reads TGCGCCAGCAGTCGGGGACAGGGTGGCCCCAATTATGGCTACACCTTC.

The chain is built from TRBV7-2 and TRBJ1-1; no clear D. The CDR3 contains 14 residues. Trimming took off 1 base at V and 1 base at J, with 7 bases between the two ends. In germline, CDR1 is SGHTA, CDR2 FQGNSA. Here the CDR3 reads CASSLGRRNTEAFF. The CDR3 DNA reads as TGTGCCAGCAGCTTAGGACGGAGGAACACTGAAGCTTTCTTT.

This clone was seen just once. This chain links TRBV14 with TRBJ2-1; 11 bases agree with TRBD2. The trim removed 3 bases at V and 4 bases at J, leaving 8 bases unmatched. CDR3 size: 17 residues. Germline values: CDR1 SGHDN, CDR2 FVKESK. CDR3 nucleotides: TGTGCCAGCAGCCAGCGTTCTAGCGGGGGGTTTTACAATGAGCAGTTCTTC. Protein: CASSQRSSGGFYNEQFF.

The chain carries TRBV6-6 and TRBJ2-7; TRBD1 agrees at 8 bases. Looked up from germline, CDR1 is MNHNY and CDR2 is SVGAGI (reference sequence). Trimming took 2 bases from V and 1 from J; bases not matched to a gene: 7. There are 16 residues in the CDR3. Written as DNA, the CDR3 is TGTGCCAGCAGTTACCCAGGGGGCTCAGGGTCCTACGAGCAGTACTTC. Amino acid sequence: CASSYPGGSGSYEQYF.

The chain links TRBV5-1 to TRBJ1-6, with TRBD1 identical over 9 bases. Germline CDR1 reads SGHRS; CDR2 reads YFSETQ. The CDR3 runs 15 residues. J gave up 8 bases and V 0 bases, and 3 bases lay outside the gene matches. CDR3 loop: CASSLAGQGYSPLHF. The CDR3 coding sequence is TGCGCCAGCAGCTTGGCGGGACAGGGATATTCACCCCTCCACTTT.

In its sample, this clone was seen once. V gene TRBV15 combines with J gene TRBJ2-7; 8 nucleotides agree with TRBD2. The CDR3 runs 13 residues. Germline loops: CDR1 LNHNV, CDR2 YYDKDF (reference sequence). The J segment lost 4 bases and the V segment lost 6 bases, leaving 5 bases of the junction unmatched. The chain's CDR3 is CATSTGLGYEQYF. CDR3 nucleotides: TGTGCCACCAGTACGGGACTAGGGTACGAGCAGTACTTC.

V gene TRBV6-1 combines with J gene TRBJ2-3, with D tentatively TRBD2 (6 bases). Germline V CDR1 and CDR2: MNHNS, SASEGT. V dropped 3 bases and J dropped 6 bases, with 16 bases sitting between them. The CDR3 is 15 residues long. CDR3 amino acids: CASSEDGGSLDTQYF. For the CDR3, the DNA is TGTGCCAGCAGTGAGGACGGGGGATCGTTGGATACGCAGTATTTT.

V and J are TRBV19 and TRBJ1-6, with 7 nucleotides matching TRBD1. Per germline, CDR1 LNHDA and CDR2 SQIVND (reference sequence). This CDR3 is 14 amino acids long. Germline trimming cut 5 bases from V and 10 bases from J; bases unmatched to any gene: 8. CDR3 in amino acids: CASSLTGPRSPLHF. As DNA, the CDR3 is TGTGCCAGTAGTCTGACAGGGCCTCGGTCACCCCTCCACTTT.

This chain connects TRBV19 to TRBJ1-5; 10 positions match TRBD1. The CDR3 contains 15 residues. In germline, CDR1 is LNHDA, CDR2 SQIVND (reference sequence). The J segment lost 7 bases and the V segment lost 7 bases, leaving 10 bases of the junction unmatched. CDR3 bases: TGTGCCAGTACCCGGGACAGGGGTGTTGTACAGCCCCAGCATTTT. This translates into CASTRDRGVVQPQHF.

The chain combines TRBV7-9 with TRBJ2-2, with TRBD1 matching over 9 bases. There are 15 residues in the CDR3. V lost 5 bases to trimming and J lost 6 bases; unmatched junction nucleotides: 7. Germline-derived CDR1 and CDR2 are SEHNR and FQNEAQ (reference sequence). The CDR3 DNA sequence: TGTGCCAGCAGCCCCAGGGACAGGGCATCCGGGGAGCTGTTTTTT. It codes for CASSPRDRASGELFF.

The V call is TRBV7-9, the J call TRBJ2-1; tentatively, D is TRBD2 (5 bases). The V gene lost 3 bases and the J gene lost 6 bases, with 15 bases spanning the gap. Germline lookup yields CDR1 SEHNR and CDR2 FQNEAQ (reference sequence). This CDR3 has 15 residues. CDR3 nucleotides: TGTGCCAGCAGCTTCTTCGGCAGAAGCGGCAATGAGCAGTTCTTC. This codes for CASSFFGRSGNEQFF.

The chain links TRBV29-1 to TRBJ1-2; 8 bases map to TRBD1. CDR1 is SQVTM and CDR2 is ANQGSEA in the germline V gene. V lost 4 bases and J lost 6; bases outside the gene matches: 7. The CDR3 is 13 residues long. The CDR3 here is CSVGDRGADGYTF. CDR3 nucleotide sequence: TGCAGCGTTGGAGACAGGGGAGCGGATGGCTACACCTTC.

This clone appeared a few times. The chain is built from TRBV6-5 and TRBJ2-2; D is perhaps TRBD2 (5 bases). V lost 4 bases and J lost 2, with 11 bases in between. Germline V lookup: CDR1 MNHEY, CDR2 SVGAGI. The CDR3 contains 15 residues. In DNA form, the CDR3 reads TGTGCCAGCAGTTCGGCCGGGAAAAACACCGGGGAGCTGTTTTTT. Translation: CASSSAGKNTGELFF.

This clone was seen a few times. The gene calls are TRBV28 and TRBJ2-5; the D gene is possibly TRBD2 (6 bases). The tail of the sequence fits TRBJ2-7 better, so the J call may be wrong. Germline V gives CDR1 MDHEN, CDR2 SYDVKM. The CDR3 totals 16 residues. As DNA, the CDR3 is TGTGCCAGCAGCGTGGCTGGGTCTAGCGCTTACTACGAGCAGTACTTC. It specifies CASSVAGSSAYYEQYF.

The CDR3 here is CASSIGLAGPYNEQFF. In DNA form, the CDR3 reads TGTGCCAGTAGTATCGGGCTAGCGGGGCCCTACAATGAGCAGTTCTTC. The chain joins TRBV19 to TRBJ2-1, with TRBD2 matching 9 bases. Germline CDR1 and CDR2: LNHDA and SQIVND (reference sequence). J gave up 2 bases and V 3 bases, and 5 bases lay outside the gene matches. The CDR3 contains 16 residues.